Listed here are 15 T cell receptor beta chains from one sample, sequenced in a study of Ad26.COV2.S vaccination and SARS-CoV-2 variants (dated by TCRdb to the early 2020s). The library was prepared using the immunoSEQ multiplex PCR assay. TCRdb took over this immuneACCESS table, retaining in-frame rearrangements with V and J assigned. Such tables are incomplete; in checked studies, under half of the missing clones stem from an unresolved V gene, and the remainder is unexplained. The sample table holds about 480,000 clones, of which approximately 90% were seen once. Roughly 12% of the sample comes from the top ten. The sample's treatment or condition, from its label and the paper: 15 to 20 received Ad26.COV2.S at low or high dose, single or two shots; about 5 received placebo; per-sample allocation not given. For vaccine and placebo recipients, the sequenced repertoires came from samples collected on day 63 after the first injection.

The material sequenced was peripheral blood, taken in a trial of Ad26.COV2.S vaccine versus placebo. The receptors were gathered from a person aged 18-65 years who received the Ad26.COV2.S COVID-19 vaccine or a placebo.

J is TRBJ2-5 and V is TRBV3-1 (or the pseudogene TRBV3-2); 10 bases line up with TRBD2. Per germline, CDR1 LGHDT and CDR2 YNNKEL (reference sequence). The CDR3 extends over 17 amino acids. V lost 0 bases, J lost 5 bases, and 9 bases stayed unmatched. CDR3 in DNA: TGTGCCAGCAGCCAAGATCGCCTAGCGGGAGTCGGGGAGACCCAGTACTTC. Translated: CASSQDRLAGVGETQYF.

The chain employs TRBV6-6 and TRBJ2-1; a weak D match, TRBD2 (7 bases). Trimming pared 2 bases from V and 8 bases from J, leaving 16 bases between. The CDR3 covers 15 residues. The germline V gene has CDR1 MNHNY and CDR2 SVGAGI (reference sequence). CDR3 bases: TGTGCCAGCAGTTACCCAGCCAAAGGGGGGGATGAGCAGTTCTTC. This encodes CASSYPAKGGDEQFF.

This clone was observed once. The junction departs from the called germline gene at one end, perhaps through a read error. The chain has TRBV6-5 and TRBJ2-7; a weak D match, TRBD1 (6 bases). The CDR3 consists of 15 residues. Germline CDR1 reads MNHEY; CDR2 reads SVGAGI. The CDR3 loop reads CASSYSPQGSSEQYF. The DNA for the CDR3 is TGTGCCAGCAGTTACTCTCCCCAGGGGTCCTCCGAGCAGTACTTC.

Only a few counts were recorded for this clone. V gene TRBV7-2 combines with J gene TRBJ2-1; 8 bases fit TRBD1. The germline gives CDR1 SGHTA, CDR2 FQGNSA. Germline trimming cut 2 bases from V and 0 bases from J; bases unmatched to any gene: 0. The CDR3 has 15 amino acids. Here the CDR3 reads CASSLTGGSYNEQFF. The CDR3 DNA reads TGTGCCAGCAGCTTAACAGGGGGCTCCTACAATGAGCAGTTCTTC.

The chain carries TRBV19 and TRBJ2-2, with D possibly being TRBD2 (5 bases). The CDR3 has 14 residues. The germline V gene encodes CDR1 LNHDA and CDR2 SQIVND (reference sequence). With 7 bases removed from V and 2 bases from J, the gap between germline ends came to 11 bases. The CDR3 loop is CASMRADNTGELFF. In DNA, the CDR3 is TGTGCCAGTATGAGGGCAGACAACACCGGGGAGCTGTTTTTT.

The chain joins TRBV23-1 to TRBJ2-1; a possible D gene is TRBD2 (6 bases). TRBV23-1 is flagged as an ORF with uncertain function. The ends were cut back, 7 bases at V and 4 bases at J, with 11 bases in the middle. The CDR3 has 13 amino acids. CDR3 nucleotide sequence: TGCGCCAGCACAATGGGACTGTACAATGAGCAGTTCTTC. It codes for CASTMGLYNEQFF.

V and J are TRBV2 and TRBJ1-5, with TRBD1 matching 7 bases. The germline V gene encodes CDR1 SNHLY and CDR2 FYNNEI. The CDR3 consists of 16 residues. The ends lost 5 bases at V and 7 bases at J; junction bases unmatched: 14. The CDR3 reads CASSQSRQGVRQPQHF. CDR3 nucleotide sequence: TGTGCCAGCAGTCAAAGCCGACAGGGAGTAAGGCAGCCCCAGCATTTT.

Concerning this clone: One end of the junction fails to match germline, which may point to a read error. The rearrangement joins TRBV11-2 to TRBJ1-1; 7 bases map to TRBD1. The CDR3 is made up of 14 amino acids. The germline gives CDR1 SGHAT, CDR2 FQNNGV. The CDR3 bases are TGTGCCAGCAGCCTAGAACAGGGGCTCGGTGAAGCTTTCTTT. Its translation: CASSLEQGLGEAFF.

The chain links TRBV19 to TRBJ2-7; D unresolved. The germline V gene encodes CDR1 LNHDA and CDR2 SQIVND (reference sequence). This CDR3 spans 14 amino acids. V lost 5 bases and J 3 bases, leaving 14 bases between the germline ends. Here the CDR3 reads CASSPSRKNYEQYF. As DNA, the CDR3 is TGTGCCAGTAGTCCATCGAGAAAGAACTACGAGCAGTACTTC.

This sequence joins TRBV11-1 and TRBJ1-1; no firm D call. From germline, CDR1 is SGHAT and CDR2 FQDESV (reference sequence). The ends were cut back, 5 bases at V and 1 base at J, with 8 bases in the middle. The CDR3 totals 13 residues. CDR3 DNA: TGTGCCAGCAGCCCTCGGGAGAACACTGAAGCTTTCTTT. Its protein product is CASSPRENTEAFF.

The rearrangement uses TRBV18 and TRBJ1-1, with TRBD1 as a possible D gene (6 bases). This CDR3 contains 15 residues. The germline CDR1 and CDR2 sequences are KGHSH and LQKENI. The germline V and J ends were trimmed by 8 bases and 3 bases, with 19 bases remaining between them. The CDR3 here is CASTLSSGVDTEAFF. For the CDR3, the DNA is TGTGCCAGCACACTATCTTCAGGGGTGGACACTGAAGCTTTCTTT.

This chain links TRBV10-3 with TRBJ2-3, with 11 bases matching TRBD2. Germline V gives CDR1 ENHRY, CDR2 SYGVKD. J was trimmed by 2 bases and V by 10 bases; bases with no gene match: 8. This CDR3 region has 15 residues. The CDR3 DNA is TGTGCCACGCAAGGGACTAGCGGCCACACAGATACGCAGTATTTT. It yields the protein CATQGTSGHTDTQYF.

To note about this clone: This may come from a read error, since a much larger clone is one base off. Other DNA sequences in this sample translate to the same CDR3. This chain joins TRBV3-1 (or the pseudogene TRBV3-2) and TRBJ2-2, with no clear D. Trimming took 4 bases from V and 2 from J, leaving 2 bases between them. This CDR3 has 12 amino acids. Germline V gene sequence: CDR1 LGHDT, CDR2 YNNKEL (reference sequence). The DNA for the CDR3 is TGTGCCAGCAGCCTTAACACCGGGGAGCTGTTTTTT. Translated, it gives CASSLNTGELFF.

The chain employs TRBV18 and TRBJ2-2; 9 nucleotides match TRBD2. The CDR3 runs to 16 residues. Germline V gene sequence: CDR1 KGHSH, CDR2 LQKENI. The J segment lost 6 bases and the V segment lost 6 bases, leaving 11 bases of the junction unmatched. DNA of the CDR3: TGTGCCAGCTCGCCCATAGCGGGAGTTGGCTCCGGGGAGCTGTTTTTT. It encodes CASSPIAGVGSGELFF.

The sample holds one count of this clone. The V gene is TRBV6-5, the J gene TRBJ1-4; D ambiguous. The V end lost 6 bases, the J end lost 3 bases, and 14 bases lay between the germline ends. There are 15 residues in the CDR3. CDR1 and CDR2 (germline): MNHEY, SVGAGI. This CDR3 is CASRPDQVPNEKLFF. The CDR3 DNA follows: TGTGCCAGCAGACCGGACCAAGTTCCTAATGAAAAACTGTTTTTT.